Given below is one T cell receptor beta chain in context. The assay was immunoSEQ multiplex PCR, and TCRdb's table has in-frame clones only and misses some. The data show 200,000 or so clones, roughly 76% seen once. The source of the sample is a study of blood T cell repertoires in COVID-19. Overall study: Sources were T cells, B-cell-depleted T cells, or PBMCs; the material itself was cDNA or gDNA.

CDR1 and CDR2 from the germline V gene are SGHTA and FQGNSA. The length of the CDR3 is 14 residues. V gave up 2 bases and J gave up 4 bases; unmatched junction bases: 4. It was during active infection that Seattle patients were enrolled and then longitudinally followed. Sequencing was performed on peripheral blood. The clonotype comes from an elderly woman with COVID-19, enrolled during active disease. The V gene is TRBV7-2, the J gene TRBJ2-7, with 8 nucleotides matching TRBD2. The CDR3 coding sequence is TGTGCCAGCAGCTTAAGGACTAGCTGGTACGAGCAGTACTTC. Its translation is CASSLRTSWYEQYF.